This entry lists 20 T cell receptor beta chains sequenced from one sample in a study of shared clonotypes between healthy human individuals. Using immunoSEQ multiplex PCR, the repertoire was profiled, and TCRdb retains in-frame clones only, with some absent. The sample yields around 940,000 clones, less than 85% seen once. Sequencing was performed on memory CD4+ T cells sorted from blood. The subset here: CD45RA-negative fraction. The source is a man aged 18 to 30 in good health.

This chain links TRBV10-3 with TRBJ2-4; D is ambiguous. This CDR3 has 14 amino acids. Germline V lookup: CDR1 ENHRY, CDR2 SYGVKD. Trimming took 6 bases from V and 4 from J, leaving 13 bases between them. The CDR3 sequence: CAIRDPLGKNIQYF. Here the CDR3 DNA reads TGTGCCATCAGGGACCCCCTGGGGAAAAACATTCAGTACTTC.

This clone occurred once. The CDR3 DNA follows: TGTGCCAGCAGCTTACAGCGGGGGGATCTCGGTGGTGAGCAGTTCTTC. It translates to CASSLQRGDLGGEQFF. The rearrangement uses TRBV7-2 and TRBJ2-1; TRBD2 matches 9 bases. The CDR3 sequence is 16 residues long. Germline CDR1 and CDR2: SGHTA and FQGNSA. The V and J ends lost 2 bases and 9 bases, in that order; junction bases with no gene match: 11.

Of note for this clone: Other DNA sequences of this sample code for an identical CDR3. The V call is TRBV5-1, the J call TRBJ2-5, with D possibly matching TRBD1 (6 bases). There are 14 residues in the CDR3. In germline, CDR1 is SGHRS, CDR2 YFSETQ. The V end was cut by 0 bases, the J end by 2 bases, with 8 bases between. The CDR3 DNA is TGCGCCAGCAGCTTGGGGGGGCCACAAGAGACCCAGTACTTC. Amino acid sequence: CASSLGGPQETQYF.

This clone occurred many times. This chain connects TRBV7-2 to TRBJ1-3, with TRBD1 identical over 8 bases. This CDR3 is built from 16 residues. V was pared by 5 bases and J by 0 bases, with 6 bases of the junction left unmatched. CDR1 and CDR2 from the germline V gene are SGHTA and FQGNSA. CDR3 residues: CASSVGQADSGNTIYF. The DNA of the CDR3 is TGTGCCAGCAGCGTGGGACAGGCCGACTCTGGAAACACCATATATTTT. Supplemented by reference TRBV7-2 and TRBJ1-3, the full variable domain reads GAGVSQSPSNKVTEKGKDVELRCDPISGHTALYWYRQSLGQGLEFLIYFQGNSAPDKSGLPSDRFSAERTGGSVSTLTIQRTQQEDSAVYLCASSVGQADSGNTIYFGEGSWLTVV.

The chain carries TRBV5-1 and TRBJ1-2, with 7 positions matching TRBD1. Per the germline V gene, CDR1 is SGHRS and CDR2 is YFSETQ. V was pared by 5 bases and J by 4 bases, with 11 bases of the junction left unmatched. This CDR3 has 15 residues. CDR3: CASREGQSSVYGYTF. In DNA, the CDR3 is TGCGCCAGCAGGGAGGGACAGTCTTCCGTCTATGGCTACACCTTC.

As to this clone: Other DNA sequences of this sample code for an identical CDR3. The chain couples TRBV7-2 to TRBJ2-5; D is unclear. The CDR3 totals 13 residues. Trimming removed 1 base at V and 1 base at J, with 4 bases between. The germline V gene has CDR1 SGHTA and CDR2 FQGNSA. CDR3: CASSLGSQETQYF. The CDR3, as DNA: TGTGCCAGCAGCTTAGGGTCCCAAGAGACCCAGTACTTC.

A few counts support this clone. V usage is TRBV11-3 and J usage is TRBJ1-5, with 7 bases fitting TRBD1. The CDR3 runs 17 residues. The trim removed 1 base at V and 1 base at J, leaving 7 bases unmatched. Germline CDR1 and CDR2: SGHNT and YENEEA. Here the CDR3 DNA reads TGTGCCAGCAGCTTAGTGACAGGGAATTTGAGCAATCAGCCCCAGCATTTT. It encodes CASSLVTGNLSNQPQHF.

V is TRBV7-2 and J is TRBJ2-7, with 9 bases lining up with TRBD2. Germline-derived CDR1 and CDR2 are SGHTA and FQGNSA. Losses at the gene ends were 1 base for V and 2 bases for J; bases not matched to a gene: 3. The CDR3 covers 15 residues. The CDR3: CASSLGAGGPYEQYF. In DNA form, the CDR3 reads TGTGCCAGCAGCTTAGGGGCGGGAGGGCCCTACGAGCAGTACTTC.

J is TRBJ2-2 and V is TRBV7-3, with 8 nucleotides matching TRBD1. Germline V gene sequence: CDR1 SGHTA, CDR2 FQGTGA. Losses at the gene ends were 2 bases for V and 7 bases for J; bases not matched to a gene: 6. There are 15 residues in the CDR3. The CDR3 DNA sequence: TGTGCCAGCAGCTTACTGGGACAGGAGAGCGGGGAGCTGTTTTTT. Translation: CASSLLGQESGELFF.

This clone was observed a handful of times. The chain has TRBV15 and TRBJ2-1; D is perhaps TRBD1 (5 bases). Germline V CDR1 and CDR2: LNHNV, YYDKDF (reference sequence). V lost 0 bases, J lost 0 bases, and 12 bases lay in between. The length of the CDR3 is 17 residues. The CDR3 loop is CATSRDRGPGSYNEQFF. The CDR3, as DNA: TGTGCCACCAGCAGAGATAGGGGCCCGGGCTCCTACAATGAGCAGTTCTTC.

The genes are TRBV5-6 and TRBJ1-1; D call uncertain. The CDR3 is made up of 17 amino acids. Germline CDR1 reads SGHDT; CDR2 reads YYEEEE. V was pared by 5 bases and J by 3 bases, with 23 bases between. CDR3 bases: TGTGCCAGCAGTACAGTATTGCTGGGCCAGATGTACACTGAAGCTTTCTTT. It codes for CASSTVLLGQMYTEAFF.

The CDR3: CASSPSTGSGTEAFF. In nucleotides, the CDR3 is TGTGCCAGCTCACCGAGTACAGGGTCTGGCACTGAAGCTTTCTTT. This chain connects TRBV18 to TRBJ1-1, with TRBD1 as a possible D gene (6 bases). Trimming left V 3 bases short and J 4 bases short, with 15 bases between. The CDR3 covers 15 residues. Germline V CDR1 and CDR2: KGHSH, LQKENI.

The CDR3 region is CASSSPGSGSDTQYF. The DNA for the CDR3 is TGTGCCAGCAGCTCGCCAGGGAGTGGGTCAGATACGCAGTATTTT. This chain links TRBV7-6 with TRBJ2-3; the D gene could be TRBD1 or TRBD2 (5 bases each). The CDR3 has 15 amino acids. Per the germline V gene, CDR1 is SGHVS and CDR2 is FNYEAQ. Between the trimmed V and J ends, which lost 4 bases and 4 bases, there was a span of 15 bases.

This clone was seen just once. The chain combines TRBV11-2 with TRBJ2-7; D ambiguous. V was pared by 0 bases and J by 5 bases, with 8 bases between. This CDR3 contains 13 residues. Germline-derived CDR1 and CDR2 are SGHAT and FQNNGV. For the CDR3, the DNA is TGTGCCAGCAGCTTAGATTTGGGGAACGAGCAGTACTTC. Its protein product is CASSLDLGNEQYF.

The DNA of the CDR3 is TGTGCCACACAGGGAGGACAGGGTGGGGGTGAGCAGTTCTTC. As protein: CATQGGQGGGEQFF. The rearrangement uses TRBV5-4 and TRBJ2-1; TRBD1 agrees at 8 bases. The germline V gene encodes CDR1 SGHNT and CDR2 YYREEE (reference sequence). After removal of 9 bases from V and 9 bases from J, the junction contained 14 bases not matched to a gene. The CDR3 is made up of 14 amino acids.

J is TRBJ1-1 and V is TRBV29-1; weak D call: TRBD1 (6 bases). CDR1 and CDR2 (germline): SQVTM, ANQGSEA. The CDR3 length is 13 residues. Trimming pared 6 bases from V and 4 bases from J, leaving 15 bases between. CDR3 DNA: TGCAGCGTCGGGGACCCCAGGGGCACTGAAGCTTTCTTT. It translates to CSVGDPRGTEAFF.

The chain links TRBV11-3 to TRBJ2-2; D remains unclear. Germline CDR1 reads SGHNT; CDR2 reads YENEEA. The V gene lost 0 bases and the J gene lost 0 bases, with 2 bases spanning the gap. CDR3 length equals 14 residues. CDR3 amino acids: CASSLDSNTGELFF. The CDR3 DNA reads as TGTGCCAGCAGCTTAGATTCGAACACCGGGGAGCTGTTTTTT.

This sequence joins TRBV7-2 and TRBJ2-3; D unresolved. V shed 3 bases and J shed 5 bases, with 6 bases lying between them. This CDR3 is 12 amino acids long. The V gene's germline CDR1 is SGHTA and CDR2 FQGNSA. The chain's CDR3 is CASSFSVDTQYF. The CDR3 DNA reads TGTGCCAGCAGCTTCTCGGTAGATACGCAGTATTTT. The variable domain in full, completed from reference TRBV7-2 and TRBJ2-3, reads GAGVSQSPSNKVTEKGKDVELRCDPISGHTALYWYRQSLGQGLEFLIYFQGNSAPDKSGLPSDRFSAERTGGSVSTLTIQRTQQEDSAVYLCASSFSVDTQYFGPGTRLTVL.

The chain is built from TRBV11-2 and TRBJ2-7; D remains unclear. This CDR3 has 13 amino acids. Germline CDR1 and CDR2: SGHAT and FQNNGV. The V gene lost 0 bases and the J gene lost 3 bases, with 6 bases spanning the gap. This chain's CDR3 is CASSLEKSYEQYF. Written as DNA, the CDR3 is TGTGCCAGCAGCTTAGAGAAAAGCTACGAGCAGTACTTC.

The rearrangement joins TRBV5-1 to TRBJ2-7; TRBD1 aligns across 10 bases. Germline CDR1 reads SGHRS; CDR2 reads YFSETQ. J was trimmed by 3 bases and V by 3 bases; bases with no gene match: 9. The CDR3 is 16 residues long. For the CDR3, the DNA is TGCGCCAGCAGCTGGACAGGGGGTTTGGGTGTCTACGAGCAGTACTTC. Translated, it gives CASSWTGGLGVYEQYF.